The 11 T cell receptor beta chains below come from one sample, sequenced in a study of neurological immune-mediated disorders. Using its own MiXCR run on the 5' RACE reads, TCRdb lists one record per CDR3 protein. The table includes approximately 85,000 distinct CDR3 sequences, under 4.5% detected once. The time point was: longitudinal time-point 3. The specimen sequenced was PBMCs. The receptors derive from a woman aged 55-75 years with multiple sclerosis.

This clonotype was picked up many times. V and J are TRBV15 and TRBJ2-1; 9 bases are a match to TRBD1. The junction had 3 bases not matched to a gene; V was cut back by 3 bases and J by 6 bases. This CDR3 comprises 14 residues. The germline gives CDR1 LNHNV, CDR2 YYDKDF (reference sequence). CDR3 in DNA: TGTGCCACCAGCAGGGACAGGGGAGGCAATGAGCAGTTCTTC. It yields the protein CATSRDRGGNEQFF.

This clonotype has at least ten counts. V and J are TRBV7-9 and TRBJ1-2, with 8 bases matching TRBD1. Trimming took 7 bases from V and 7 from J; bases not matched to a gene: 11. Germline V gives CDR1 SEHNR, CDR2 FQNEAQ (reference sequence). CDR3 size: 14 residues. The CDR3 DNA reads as TGTGCCAGCACTACAGGGGGAGGTCTGTTTGGCTACACCTTC. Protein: CASTTGGGLFGYTF.

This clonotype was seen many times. The CDR3 DNA is TGTGCCAGCAGTTTCGGCAGGTACGACTACGAGCAGTACTTC. Amino acid sequence: CASSFGRYDYEQYF. J is TRBJ2-7 and V is TRBV12-3 or TRBV12-4; D gene ambiguous. The CDR3 runs to 14 residues. Trimming removed 3 bases at V and 3 bases at J, with 12 bases between.

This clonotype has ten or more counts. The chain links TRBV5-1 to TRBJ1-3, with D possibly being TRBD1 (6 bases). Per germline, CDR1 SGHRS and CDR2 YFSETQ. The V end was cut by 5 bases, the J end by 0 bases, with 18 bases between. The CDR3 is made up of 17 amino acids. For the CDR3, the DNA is TGCGCCAGCAGTTCAACAGGGCCGGAATTCTCTGGAAACACCATATATTTT. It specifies CASSSTGPEFSGNTIYF.

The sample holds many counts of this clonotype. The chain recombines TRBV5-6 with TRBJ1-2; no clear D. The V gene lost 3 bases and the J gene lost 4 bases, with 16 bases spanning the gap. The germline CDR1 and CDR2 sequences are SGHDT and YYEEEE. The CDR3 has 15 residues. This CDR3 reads CASSSTVFLSYGYTF. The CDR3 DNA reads TGTGCCAGCAGCTCCACCGTGTTCTTAAGCTATGGCTACACCTTC. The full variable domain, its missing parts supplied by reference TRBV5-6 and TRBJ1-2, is DAGVTQSPTHLIKTRGQQVTLRCSPKSGHDTVSWYQQALGQGPQFIFQYYEEEERQRGNFPDRFSGHQFPNYSSELNVNALLLGDSALYLCASSSTVFLSYGYTFGSGTRLTVV.

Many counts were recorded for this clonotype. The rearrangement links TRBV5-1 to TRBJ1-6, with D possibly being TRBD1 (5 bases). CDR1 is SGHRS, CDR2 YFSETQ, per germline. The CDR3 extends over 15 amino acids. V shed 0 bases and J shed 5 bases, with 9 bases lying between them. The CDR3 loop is CASSLGQSDNSPLHF. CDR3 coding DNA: TGCGCCAGCAGCTTGGGACAGTCAGATAATTCACCCCTCCACTTT.

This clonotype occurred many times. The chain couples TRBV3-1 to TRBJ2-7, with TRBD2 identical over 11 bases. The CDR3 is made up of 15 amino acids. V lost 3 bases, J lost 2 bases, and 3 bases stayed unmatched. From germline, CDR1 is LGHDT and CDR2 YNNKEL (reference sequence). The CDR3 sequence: CASSQGLAATYEQYF. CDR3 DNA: TGTGCCAGCAGCCAGGGACTAGCGGCGACCTACGAGCAGTACTTC.

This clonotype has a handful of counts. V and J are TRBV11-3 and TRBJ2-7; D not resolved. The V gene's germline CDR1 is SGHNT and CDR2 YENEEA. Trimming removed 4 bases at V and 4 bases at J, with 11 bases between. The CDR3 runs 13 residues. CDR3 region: CASSSTGSYEQYF. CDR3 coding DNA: TGTGCCAGCAGCTCCACCGGGTCTTACGAGCAGTACTTC.

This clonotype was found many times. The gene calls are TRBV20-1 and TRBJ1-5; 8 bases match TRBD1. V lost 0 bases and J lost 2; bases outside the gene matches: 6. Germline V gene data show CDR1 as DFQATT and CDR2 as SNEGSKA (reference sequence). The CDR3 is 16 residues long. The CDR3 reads CSARDLGQGRNQPQHF. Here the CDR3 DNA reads TGCAGTGCTAGAGACCTCGGACAGGGCCGCAATCAGCCCCAGCATTTT.

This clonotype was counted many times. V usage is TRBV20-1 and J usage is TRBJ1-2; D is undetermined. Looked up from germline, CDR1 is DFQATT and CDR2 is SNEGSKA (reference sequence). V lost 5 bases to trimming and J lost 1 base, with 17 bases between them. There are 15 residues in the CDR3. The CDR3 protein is CSAPEWKGLNYGYTF. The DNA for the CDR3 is TGCAGTGCTCCTGAATGGAAGGGTCTTAACTATGGCTACACCTTC.

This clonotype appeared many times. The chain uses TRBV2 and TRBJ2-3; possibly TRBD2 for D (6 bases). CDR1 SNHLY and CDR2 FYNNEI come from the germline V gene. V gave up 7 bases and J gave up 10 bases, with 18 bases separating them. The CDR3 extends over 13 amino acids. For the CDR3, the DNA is TGTGCCAGCATGGGTAGCGGAAGGATCTCGCAGTATTTT. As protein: CASMGSGRISQYF. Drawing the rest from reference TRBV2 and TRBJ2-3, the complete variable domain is EPEVTQTPSHQVTQMGQEVILRCVPISNHLYFYWYRQILGQKVEFLVSFYNNEISEKSEIFDDQFSVERPDGSNFTLKIRSTKLEDSAMYFCASMGSGRISQYFGPGTRLTVL.